The entry that follows covers one TCR beta chain sequence. As yet, its antigen is unknown. Specified treatment: roughly 19 received Ad26.COV2.S at low or high dose, single or two shots; roughly five received placebo; per-sample allocation not given. The study sampled participants on day 63 after the first vaccine or placebo injection. Ad26.COV2.S expressed prefusion-stabilized spike from the original Wuhan strain. The record originates from a study of Ad26.COV2.S vaccination and SARS-CoV-2 variants. General study points: Vaccinated individuals (as opposed to placebo recipients) had higher spike-specific TCR breadth. The TCR-based breadth and depth measures might underestimate overall T cell responses. Once vaccination had occurred, spike-specific CD8+ and CD4+ T cell responses reportedly showed substantial breadth.

Clones were read by immunoSEQ multiplex PCR, and TCRdb kept only the in-frame ones, dropping some. This table has roughly 330,000 clones, 90% appearing once. CDR3 size: 14 residues. Germline V gene sequence: CDR1 LGHDT, CDR2 YNNKEL (reference sequence). This sequence was found in a person between 18 and 65 years old who received the Ad26.COV2.S COVID-19 vaccine or a placebo. Sample: peripheral blood, taken in a trial of Ad26.COV2.S vaccine versus placebo. The chain couples TRBV3-1 (or the pseudogene TRBV3-2) to TRBJ2-2; perhaps TRBD2 as D (5 bases). CDR3 in amino acids: CAVLASRNTGELFF. The CDR3 DNA is TGTGCTGTACTGGCTAGCAGAAACACCGGGGAGCTGTTTTTT.